A selection of T cell receptor beta chains follows, all from one sample in a study of T cell responses to AZD1222 COVID-19 vaccine. The method was immunoSEQ multiplex PCR; TCRdb's version includes in-frame clones alone and lacks a portion of them. The table records some 110,000 clones, around nine tenths of them present only once. This specimen consisted of peripheral blood, obtained on day 0 of AZD1222 vaccination. The receptors originated from an adult in good health. Both conserved end residues are part of each CDR3. D genes are given only for firm matches. Clone size is given for some rows only: seen once, a few or many times, or a class if the clone is expanded.

size | D | J | V | CDR3 | DNA
few | . | TRBJ1-6 | TRBV28 | CASSTQSLNSPLHF | TGTGCCAGCAGTACCCAGTCCTTGAATTCACCCCTCCACTTT
. | . | TRBJ2-2 | TRBV11-2 | CASSLDLTRATGELFF | TGTGCCAGCAGCTTAGATTTGACCAGGGCCACCGGGGAGCTGTTTTTT
. | TRBD2 | TRBJ2-3 | TRBV10-3 | CAISESMASGSSQYF | TGTGCCATCAGTGAGTCGATGGCTAGCGGGAGCTCGCAGTATTTT
once | . | TRBJ1-2 | TRBV19 | CASSIDRQGASLTRGYTF | TGTGCCAGTAGTATAGATCGCCAGGGAGCAAGCTTGACGAGGGGCTACACCTTC
. | . | TRBJ1-2 | TRBV7-9 | CASSSRGGSGTFNYGYTF | TGTGCCAGCAGCTCCAGGGGAGGCTCCGGGACTTTTAACTATGGCTACACCTTC
. | TRBD1 | TRBJ1-2 | TRBV19 | CASTNEQGDGYTF | TGTGCCAGTACCAACGAGCAGGGGGATGGCTACACCTTC
once | . | TRBJ1-5 | TRBV5-1 | CASSLGSNQPQHF | TGCGCCAGCAGCCTCGGTAGCAATCAGCCCCAGCATTTT
. | . | TRBJ2-1 | TRBV7-2 | CASSFGYNEQFF | TGTGCCAGCAGCTTTGGGTACAATGAGCAGTTCTTC
few | . | TRBJ2-7 | TRBV4-2 | CASSQNSGGSSYEQYF | TGTGCCAGCAGCCAAAATAGTGGGGGGAGCTCCTACGAGCAGTACTTC
. | . | TRBJ1-6 | TRBV11-1 | CASSPALGNSPLHF | TGTGCCAGCAGCCCGGCCCTGGGGAATTCACCCCTCCACTTT
. | TRBD2 | TRBJ2-7 | TRBV20-1 | CSASYGVAGVEQYF | TGCAGTGCTAGTTATGGGGTAGCGGGAGTCGAGCAGTACTTC
few | . | TRBJ2-1 | TRBV7-3 | CASSFRGNARNEQFF | TGTGCCAGCAGCTTCCGCGGGAACGCGCGCAATGAGCAGTTCTTC
. | . | TRBJ1-3 | TRBV19 | CASSMSSQNSGNTIYF | TGTGCCAGTAGTATGTCCAGCCAAAACTCTGGAAACACCATATATTTT
. | . | TRBJ1-1 | TRBV28 | CASSLSHLSEAFF | TGTGCCAGCAGTTTGTCGCACCTCAGTGAAGCTTTCTTT
. | TRBD2 | TRBJ2-7 | TRBV2 | CASSKVVGTSPTGQYF | TGTGCCAGCAGTAAAGTAGTCGGGACTAGTCCTACGGGGCAGTACTTC
. | TRBD1 | TRBJ1-2 | TRBV7-8 | CASSLAPGQGGYGYTF | TGTGCCAGCAGCTTAGCCCCCGGACAGGGCGGCTATGGCTACACCTTC
. | TRBD2 | TRBJ2-7 | TRBV15 | CATSTGLAGTYEQYF | TGTGCCACCAGCACAGGACTAGCGGGGACCTACGAGCAGTACTTC
. | . | TRBJ2-3 | TRBV29-1 | CSVAYREGTDTQYF | TGCAGCGTTGCATACAGGGAGGGCACAGATACGCAGTATTTT
. | TRBD1 | TRBJ2-1 | TRBV9 | CASSSHRGEQFF | TGTGCCAGCAGCTCGCACAGGGGTGAGCAGTTCTTC
. | . | TRBJ2-2 | TRBV7-8 | CASSLLIAGELFF | TGTGCCAGCAGCTTACTGATTGCCGGGGAGCTGTTTTTT
. | TRBD2 | TRBJ2-7 | TRBV7-2 | CASSASSGRTYEQYF | TGTGCCAGCAGCGCTTCTAGCGGGAGGACCTACGAGCAGTACTTC